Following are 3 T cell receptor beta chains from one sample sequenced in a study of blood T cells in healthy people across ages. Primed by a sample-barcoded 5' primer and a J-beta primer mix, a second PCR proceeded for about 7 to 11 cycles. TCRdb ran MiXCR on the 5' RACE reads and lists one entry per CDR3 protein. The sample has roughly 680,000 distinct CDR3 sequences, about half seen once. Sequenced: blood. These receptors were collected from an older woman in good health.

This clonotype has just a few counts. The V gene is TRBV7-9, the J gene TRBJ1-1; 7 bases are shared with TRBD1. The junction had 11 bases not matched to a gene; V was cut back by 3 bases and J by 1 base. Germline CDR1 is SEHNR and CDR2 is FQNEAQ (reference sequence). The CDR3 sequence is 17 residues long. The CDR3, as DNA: TGTGCCAGCAGCTTGCCCGGGACAGATGTTGGGAACACTGAAGCTTTCTTT. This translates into CASSLPGTDVGNTEAFF.

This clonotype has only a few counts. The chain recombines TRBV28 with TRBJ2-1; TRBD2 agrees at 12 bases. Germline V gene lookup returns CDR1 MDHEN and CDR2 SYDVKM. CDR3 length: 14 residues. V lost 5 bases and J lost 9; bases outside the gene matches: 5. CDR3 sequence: CASSPGLAGSEQFF. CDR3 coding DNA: TGTGCCAGCAGTCCAGGACTAGCGGGAAGTGAGCAGTTCTTC.

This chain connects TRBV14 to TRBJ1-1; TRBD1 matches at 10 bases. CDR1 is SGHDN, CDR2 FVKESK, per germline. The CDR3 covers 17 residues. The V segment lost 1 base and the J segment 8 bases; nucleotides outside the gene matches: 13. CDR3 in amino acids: CASSQVKGTGAQREAFF. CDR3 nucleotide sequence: TGTGCCAGCAGCCAAGTTAAGGGGACAGGGGCCCAACGGGAAGCTTTCTTT.